These 23 T cell receptor beta chains were sequenced from one sample in a study of blood T cell repertoires in COVID-19. Libraries were prepared by immunoSEQ multiplex PCR; TCRdb keeps only in-frame clonotypes and omits some of them. The sample has 30,000 to 35,000 clones; about nine tenths are singletons. Material: peripheral blood. These receptor sequences come from a man in his sixties with active COVID-19.

The chain couples TRBV3-1 (or the pseudogene TRBV3-2) to TRBJ2-3; 8 bases agree with TRBD2. The CDR3 spans 17 residues. The V segment lost 5 bases and the J segment 2 bases; nucleotides outside the gene matches: 12. The V gene's germline CDR1 is LGHDT and CDR2 YNNKEL (reference sequence). In DNA form, the CDR3 reads TGTGCCAGCAGCTCTGGGACGGCGGGGGGAATCACAGATACGCAGTATTTT. This sequence encodes CASSSGTAGGITDTQYF.

The chain is built from TRBV5-6 and TRBJ2-7; 11 bases agree with TRBD2. After removal of 0 bases from V and 6 bases from J, the junction contained 8 bases not matched to a gene. The CDR3 is 16 residues long. Germline CDR1 and CDR2: SGHDT and YYEEEE. The CDR3, as DNA: TGTGCCAGCAGCTTGGGGGGCCTAGCGGGAGGTGGCGAGCAGTACTTC. Translated, it gives CASSLGGLAGGGEQYF.

The V gene is TRBV6-5, the J gene TRBJ2-2; tentatively, D is TRBD1 (6 bases). Germline CDR1 MNHEY, CDR2 SVGAGI. With 6 bases removed from V and 7 bases from J, the gap between germline ends came to 12 bases. The CDR3 extends over 13 amino acids. In DNA, the CDR3 is TGTGCCAGCAGAACAGGGATGGGCGGGGAGCTGTTTTTT. It specifies CASRTGMGGELFF.

The V call is TRBV11-2, the J call TRBJ1-3; perhaps TRBD1 as D (5 bases). Trimming removed 5 bases at V and 0 bases at J, with 17 bases between. The V gene's germline CDR1 is SGHAT and CDR2 FQNNGV. The CDR3 contains 17 residues. CDR3 protein: CASSPGGTAISGNTIYF. The DNA of the CDR3 is TGTGCCAGCAGCCCGGGGGGGACGGCCATCTCTGGAAACACCATATATTTT.

The chain combines TRBV6-2 or TRBV6-3 with TRBJ2-7; 9 nucleotides match TRBD1. The germline gives CDR1 MNHEY, CDR2 SVGEGT. This CDR3 spans 16 amino acids. Unmatched junction bases numbered 11, after V lost 6 bases and J lost 2 bases. Here the CDR3 DNA reads TGTGCCAGCAGCCCTCACGGACAGGGGTCTCCCTACGAGCAGTACTTC. It yields the protein CASSPHGQGSPYEQYF.

The chain is built from TRBV7-9 and TRBJ2-6; D remains unclear. With 0 bases removed from V and 4 bases from J, the gap between germline ends came to 4 bases. The CDR3 has 14 residues. Per germline, CDR1 SEHNR and CDR2 FQNEAQ (reference sequence). The CDR3 spells CASSLAGGANVLTF. The DNA for the CDR3 is TGTGCCAGCAGCTTAGCCGGGGGGGCCAACGTCCTGACTTTC. Full variable domain (missing parts from reference TRBV7-9 and TRBJ2-6): DTGVSQNPRHKITKRGQNVTFRCDPISEHNRLYWYRQTLGQGPEFLTYFQNEAQLEKSRLLSDRFSAERPKGSFSTLEIQRTEQGDSAMYLCASSLAGGANVLTFGAGSRLTVL.

J is TRBJ2-1 and V is TRBV27; TRBD2 agrees at 12 bases. J lost 7 bases, V lost 2 bases, and 3 bases had no gene match. The CDR3 is 15 amino acids. Germline V CDR1 and CDR2: MNHEY, SMNVEV (reference sequence). The CDR3 is CASSLLGLAGNEQFF. The CDR3 DNA reads TGTGCCAGCAGTTTACTCGGACTAGCGGGAAATGAGCAGTTCTTC.

This clone turned up a few times. This chain links TRBV11-3 with TRBJ2-1; D is perhaps TRBD2 (6 bases). The CDR3 runs 17 residues. Germline lookup yields CDR1 SGHNT and CDR2 YENEEA. V was cut by 5 bases and J by 8 bases, with 25 bases left in between. The CDR3 region has the DNA TGTGCCAGCAGCCGGGACTCCTCCCGGTACGGTGGTGATGAGCAGTTCTTC. As protein: CASSRDSSRYGGDEQFF.

V and J are TRBV5-5 and TRBJ2-3, with a possible D match to TRBD2 (6 bases). Trimming pared 4 bases from V and 1 base from J, leaving 13 bases between. Looked up from germline, CDR1 is SGHKS and CDR2 is YYEKEE (reference sequence). There are 15 residues in the CDR3. The CDR3 loop is CASSPFGGGTDTQYF. CDR3 nucleotides: TGTGCCAGCAGCCCCTTCGGGGGTGGCACAGATACGCAGTATTTT.

The table lists this clone with a count of one. The chain has TRBV9 and TRBJ2-7, with D unclear. Germline CDR1 reads SGDLS; CDR2 reads YYNGEE. Trimming cost V 0 bases and J 6 bases, with 10 bases left between them. This CDR3 comprises 13 residues. The CDR3 nucleotides read TGTGCCAGCAGCGTAGGGCAGTCGGGCGAGCAGTACTTC. Encoded protein: CASSVGQSGEQYF.

The V and J genes are TRBV6-1 and TRBJ1-2, with D uncertain. Germline V gives CDR1 MNHNS, CDR2 SASEGT. V was pared by 0 bases and J by 4 bases, with 15 bases between. The CDR3 extends over 16 amino acids. The CDR3: CASSEAVNIRGYGYTF. DNA for the CDR3: TGTGCCAGCAGTGAAGCGGTTAATATCCGAGGCTATGGCTACACCTTC.

The rearrangement joins TRBV4-2 to TRBJ2-1, with a tentative D call TRBD2 (6 bases). The CDR3 length is 13 residues. CDR1 is LGHNA and CDR2 is YNFKEQ in the germline V gene. V was clipped by 0 bases and J by 9 bases, with 9 bases between them. The CDR3 here is CASSQDSGVEQFF. The CDR3 region has the DNA TGTGCCAGCAGCCAAGATAGCGGAGTTGAGCAGTTCTTC.

This clone has just one count. The J gene is TRBJ2-5, the V gene TRBV7-9, with D tentatively TRBD2 (5 bases). CDR3 length: 13 residues. Looked up from germline, CDR1 is SEHNR and CDR2 is FQNEAQ (reference sequence). V was shortened by 6 bases and J by 1 base, with 9 bases between the two germline ends. The CDR3 sequence: CASSLGVQETQYF. The CDR3 nucleotides are TGTGCCAGCAGTCTCGGGGTCCAAGAGACCCAGTACTTC.

The chain combines TRBV7-2 with TRBJ2-7; D gene ambiguous. The CDR3 contains 12 residues. Trimming cost V 2 bases and J 7 bases, with 9 bases left between them. Germline CDR1 SGHTA, CDR2 FQGNSA. This CDR3 is CASSLMSGEQYF. The CDR3 DNA follows: TGTGCCAGCAGCTTAATGTCCGGTGAGCAGTACTTC.

The V call is TRBV6-5, the J call TRBJ1-6; D is perhaps TRBD1 (6 bases). The V end was cut by 3 bases, the J end by 9 bases, with 15 bases between. The CDR3 contains 15 residues. Germline CDR1 and CDR2: MNHEY and SVGAGI. The CDR3 nucleotides read TGTGCCAGCAGTTATGGTGGGGGGGCAGGTTCACCCCTCCACTTT. This translates into CASSYGGGAGSPLHF.

CDR3: CASSLVRRGTGEAGNTIYF. The CDR3, as DNA: TGTGCCAGCAGTTTAGTGAGGAGGGGGACAGGGGAAGCCGGAAACACCATATATTTT. The rearrangement joins TRBV28 to TRBJ1-3; 10 positions agree with TRBD1. The CDR3 is 19 amino acids. CDR1 and CDR2 (germline): MDHEN, SYDVKM. The ends lost 2 bases at V and 4 bases at J; junction bases unmatched: 14.

J is TRBJ1-2 and V is TRBV4-3; D is unresolved. Germline V lookup: CDR1 LGHNA, CDR2 YSLEER. V was trimmed by 1 base and J by 7 bases, leaving 4 bases between them. The CDR3 totals 11 residues. Here the CDR3 reads CASSQAGGYTF. In DNA, the CDR3 is TGCGCCAGCAGCCAAGCCGGTGGCTACACCTTC.

The rearrangement uses TRBV5-4 and TRBJ2-2, with 9 nucleotides matching TRBD1. Germline values: CDR1 SGHNT, CDR2 YYREEE (reference sequence). The CDR3 runs 15 residues. After removal of 4 bases from V and 7 bases from J, the junction contained 8 bases not matched to a gene. CDR3 sequence (DNA): TGTGCCAGCAGCACACAGGGGGCGCTAGGCGGGGAGCTGTTTTTT. Protein sequence: CASSTQGALGGELFF.

This chain connects TRBV5-6 to TRBJ2-5; 8 bases match TRBD2. V lost 4 bases, J lost 1 base, and 12 bases stayed unmatched. The CDR3 length is 17 residues. The germline V gene encodes CDR1 SGHDT and CDR2 YYEEEE. In DNA, the CDR3 is TGTGCCAGCAGCCGACTCAGCGGGGGTGGGGGCCAAGAGACCCAGTACTTC. Encoded protein: CASSRLSGGGGQETQYF.

The rearrangement uses TRBV21-1 and TRBJ2-3; TRBD2 is taken as the D call from the table, unchecked against the DNA. TRBV21-1 is a documented pseudogene. This CDR3 is 16 amino acids long. CDR3 in amino acids: CASSPRRHPSTDTQYF. The CDR3, as DNA: TGTGCCAGCAGCCCAAGGAGGCACCCTAGCACAGATACGCAGTATTTT.

The rearrangement joins TRBV7-2 to TRBJ2-3; 7 bases fit TRBD2. Germline V gene sequence: CDR1 SGHTA, CDR2 FQGNSA. The V gene end was trimmed by 5 bases and the J gene end by 2 bases; junction bases not matched to a gene: 7. CDR3 size: 15 residues. CDR3 sequence (DNA): TGTGCCAGCAGCCTCCGGGGGGTCCTCACAGATACGCAGTATTTT. This gives the protein CASSLRGVLTDTQYF.

The CDR3 here is CASSVRGGGPYEQYF. The CDR3 DNA reads as TGTGCCAGCAGTGTACGTGGAGGGGGCCCCTACGAGCAGTACTTC. The chain joins TRBV25-1 to TRBJ2-7, with D possibly TRBD1 on 7 matching bases. Between the trimmed V and J ends, which lost 4 bases and 2 bases, there was a span of 15 bases. From germline, CDR1 is MGHDK and CDR2 SYGVNS. The CDR3 extends over 15 amino acids.

The chain is built from TRBV18 and TRBJ2-7, with D unresolved. The J call may not be correct, given that the DNA end is closer to TRBJ2-5. Germline-derived CDR1 and CDR2 are KGHSH and LQKENI. The CDR3 sequence is 14 residues long. Here the CDR3 DNA reads TGTGCCAGCTCACCCCCGGCAGGTCGGCAGACCCAGTACTTC. This encodes CASSPPAGRQTQYF.